This passage covers 8 T cell receptor beta chains from one sample sequenced in a study of control samples from healthy donors and cancer patients. Assay used: immunoSEQ multiplex PCR; TCRdb lists only in-frame clones, some missing. The sample holds 150,000 to 200,000 clones, around 94% seen once. Material: blood. The receptors were sampled from a woman under 30 in good health.

The V and J genes are TRBV9 and TRBJ1-2, with D perhaps matching TRBD1 (6 bases). Between the trimmed V and J ends, which lost 5 bases and 2 bases, there was a span of 10 bases. The CDR3 loop spans 13 amino acids. Germline CDR1 is SGDLS and CDR2 is YYNGEE. In DNA form, the CDR3 reads TGTGCCAGCAGAGGGGGGAGGAACTATGGCTACACCTTC. Protein: CASRGGRNYGYTF. The full variable domain, rest sourced from reference TRBV9 and TRBJ1-2, is DSGVTQTPKHLITATGQRVTLRCSPRSGDLSVYWYQQSLDQGLQFLIQYYNGEERAKGNILERFSAQQFPDLHSELNLSSLELGDSALYFCASRGGRNYGYTFGSGTRLTVV.

V usage is TRBV2 and J usage is TRBJ2-5, with 8 bases matching TRBD1. From germline, CDR1 is SNHLY and CDR2 FYNNEI. With 3 bases clipped from V and 5 bases from J, the junction kept 11 bases outside the gene matches. The CDR3 extends over 16 amino acids. CDR3 amino acids: CASSEQGARMGETQYF. In DNA form, the CDR3 reads TGTGCCAGCAGTGAGCAGGGGGCGCGGATGGGGGAGACCCAGTACTTC.

The V gene is TRBV6-5, the J gene TRBJ1-3; 7 nucleotides line up with TRBD1. CDR3 length: 14 residues. CDR1 MNHEY and CDR2 SVGAGI come from the germline V gene. V lost 6 bases, J lost 5 bases, and 7 bases stayed unmatched. The CDR3 here is CASRPQDRRNTIYF. CDR3 sequence (DNA): TGTGCCAGCAGACCCCAGGACAGGCGAAACACCATATATTTT.

The CDR3 loop reads CASSPSGAPEKLFF. The CDR3 bases are TGTGCCAGCAGTCCCTCGGGGGCGCCTGAAAAACTGTTTTTT. The V gene is TRBV11-3, the J gene TRBJ1-4, with TRBD1 as a possible D gene (6 bases). CDR1 SGHNT and CDR2 YENEEA come from the germline V gene. The CDR3 consists of 14 residues. The V and J ends lost 6 bases and 7 bases respectively, with 15 bases between them.

This clone came up a few times. The rearrangement joins TRBV11-2 to TRBJ1-2; 8 nucleotides match TRBD1. The ends lost 10 bases at V and 7 bases at J; junction bases unmatched: 11. CDR1 SGHAT and CDR2 FQNNGV come from the germline V gene. CDR3 length equals 13 residues. The CDR3 region is CATRGLQGSGYTF. CDR3 nucleotides: TGTGCCACCAGGGGGCTTCAAGGAAGTGGCTACACCTTC. The entire variable domain, with the rest obtained from reference TRBV11-2 and TRBJ1-2, is as follows: EAGVAQSPRYKIIEKRQSVAFWCNPISGHATLYWYQQILGQGPKLLIQFQNNGVVDDSQLPKDRFSAERLKGVDSTLKIQPAKLEDSAVYLCATRGLQGSGYTFGSGTRLTVV.

This chain links TRBV19 with TRBJ1-5; no firm D call. The CDR3 has 17 amino acids. The germline CDR1 and CDR2 sequences are LNHDA and SQIVND (reference sequence). V lost 3 bases and J lost 2, with 17 bases in between. The CDR3: CASSMRALRAGNQPQHF. The CDR3 nucleotides read TGTGCCAGTAGTATGAGGGCTTTGAGGGCCGGCAATCAGCCCCAGCATTTT.

The CDR3: CASSLGPGAYEQYF. Here the CDR3 DNA reads TGTGCCAGCAGCTTAGGACCAGGGGCCTACGAGCAGTACTTC. The V call is TRBV7-9, the J call TRBJ2-7; D might be TRBD1 (6 bases). The V end was cut by 1 base, the J end by 2 bases, with 9 bases between. Germline assignment: CDR1 SEHNR and CDR2 FQNEAQ (reference sequence). The CDR3 contains 14 residues. The full variable domain, rest sourced from reference TRBV7-9 and TRBJ2-7, is DTGVSQNPRHKITKRGQNVTFRCDPISEHNRLYWYRQTLGQGPEFLTYFQNEAQLEKSRLLSDRFSAERPKGSFSTLEIQRTEQGDSAMYLCASSLGPGAYEQYFGPGTRLTVT.

V usage is TRBV11-3 and J usage is TRBJ2-7, with TRBD1 identical over 7 bases. The CDR3 extends over 14 amino acids. V lost 8 bases and J lost 3; bases outside the gene matches: 10. CDR1 and CDR2 from the germline V gene are SGHNT and YENEEA. The DNA for the CDR3 is TGTGCCAGCTCACACCGGGACAGAGTCTACGAGCAGTACTTC. Translated, it gives CASSHRDRVYEQYF.